The present T cell receptor beta chain was sequenced within a study of blood T cell repertoires in COVID-19. V gave up 3 bases and J gave up 7 bases; unmatched junction bases: 7. CDR3 size: 14 residues. Germline CDR1 is ENHRY and CDR2 is SYGVKD. In the original analysis: Reference gene primers were amplified, and this amplification served to estimate nucleated cell counts. The repertoire was sequenced with immunoSEQ multiplex PCR; TCRdb's copy has only in-frame clones and lacks some. That table is the source of V, J and clone size, and D and trimming were worked out from the DNA. The data show about 90,000 clones, roughly nine tenths seen once.

The chain recombines TRBV10-3 with TRBJ1-2, with 8 bases matching TRBD1. Source material: peripheral blood. The clonotype originates from a man in his fifties or sixties with COVID-19, enrolled during active disease. CDR3 DNA sequence: TGTGCCATCAGTGACTCGGACAGGGCTGGTGGCTACACCTTC. Protein sequence: CAISDSDRAGGYTF.